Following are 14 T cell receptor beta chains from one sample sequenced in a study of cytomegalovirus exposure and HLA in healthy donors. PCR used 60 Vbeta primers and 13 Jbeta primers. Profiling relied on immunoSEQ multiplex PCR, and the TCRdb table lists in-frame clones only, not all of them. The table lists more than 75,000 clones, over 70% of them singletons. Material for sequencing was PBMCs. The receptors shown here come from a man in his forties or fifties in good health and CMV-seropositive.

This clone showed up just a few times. Written as DNA, the CDR3 is TGTGCCAGCAGTGAAGCCGCGAGGGGGCAACAGCCCCAGCATTTT. Its translation is CASSEAARGQQPQHF. The chain couples TRBV2 to TRBJ1-5; 7 bases line up with TRBD1. V was pared by 0 bases and J by 7 bases, with 6 bases of the junction left unmatched. CDR1 SNHLY and CDR2 FYNNEI come from the germline V gene. The CDR3 runs to 15 residues.

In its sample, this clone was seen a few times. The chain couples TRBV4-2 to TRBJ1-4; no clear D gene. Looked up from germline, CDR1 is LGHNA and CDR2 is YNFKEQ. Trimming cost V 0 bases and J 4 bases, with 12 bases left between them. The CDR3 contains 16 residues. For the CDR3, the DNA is TGTGCCAGCAGCCAAGATGGGCGCACAGTTAATGAAAAACTGTTTTTT. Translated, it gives CASSQDGRTVNEKLFF.

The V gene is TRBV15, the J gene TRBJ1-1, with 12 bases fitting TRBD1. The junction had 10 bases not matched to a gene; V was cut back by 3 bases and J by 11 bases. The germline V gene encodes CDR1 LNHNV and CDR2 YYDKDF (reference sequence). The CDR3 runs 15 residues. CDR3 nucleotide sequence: TGTGCCACCAGCAGGCCGGGACAGGGGGCGAGAGGGGCTTTCTTT. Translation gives CATSRPGQGARGAFF. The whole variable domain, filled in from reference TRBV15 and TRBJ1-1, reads DAMVIQNPRYQVTQFGKPVTLSCSQTLNHNVMYWYQQKSSQAPKLLFHYYDKDFNNEADTPDNFQSRRPNTSFCFLDIRSPGLGDTAMYLCATSRPGQGARGAFFGQGTRLTVV.

The CDR3 region is CASSPGGTSIHEQYF. CDR3 DNA sequence: TGTGCCAGCTCCCCCGGGGGGACTAGCATCCACGAGCAGTACTTC. The V call is TRBV9, the J call TRBJ2-7; 9 bases fit TRBD2. The V gene's germline CDR1 is SGDLS and CDR2 YYNGEE. Losses at the gene ends were 7 bases for V and 5 bases for J; bases not matched to a gene: 13. The CDR3 consists of 15 residues. The entire variable domain, with the rest obtained from reference TRBV9 and TRBJ2-7, is as follows: DSGVTQTPKHLITATGQRVTLRCSPRSGDLSVYWYQQSLDQGLQFLIQYYNGEERAKGNILERFSAQQFPDLHSELNLSSLELGDSALYFCASSPGGTSIHEQYFGPGTRLTVT.

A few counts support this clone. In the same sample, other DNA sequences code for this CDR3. The CDR3 DNA reads as TGTGCCAGCAGCCTACTAGCGGGGGGGTACAATGAGCAGTTCTTC. Translation: CASSLLAGGYNEQFF. The chain recombines TRBV7-2 with TRBJ2-1, with 13 bases fitting TRBD2. V trimming: 5 bases; J trimming: 4 bases; junction bases outside the gene matches: 2. The CDR3 contains 15 residues. In germline, CDR1 is SGHTA, CDR2 FQGNSA. The full variable domain, in which reference TRBV7-2 and TRBJ2-1 provide the parts outside the CDR3, is GAGVSQSPSNKVTEKGKDVELRCDPISGHTALYWYRQSLGQGLEFLIYFQGNSAPDKSGLPSDRFSAERTGGSVSTLTIQRTQQEDSAVYLCASSLLAGGYNEQFFGPGTRLTVL.

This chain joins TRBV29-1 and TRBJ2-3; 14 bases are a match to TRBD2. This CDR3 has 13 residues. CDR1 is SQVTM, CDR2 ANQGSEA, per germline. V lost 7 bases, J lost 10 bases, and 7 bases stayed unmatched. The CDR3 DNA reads TGCAGCGGGTCCGGGACTAGCGGGGGAGCGCAGTATTTT. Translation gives CSGSGTSGGAQYF.

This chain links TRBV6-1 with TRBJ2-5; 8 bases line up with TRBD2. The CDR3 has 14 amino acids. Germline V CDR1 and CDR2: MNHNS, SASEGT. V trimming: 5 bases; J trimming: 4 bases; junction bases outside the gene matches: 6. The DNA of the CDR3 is TGTGCCAGCAGTTCGACGGGGGGGCCAGAGACCCAGTACTTC. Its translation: CASSSTGGPETQYF.

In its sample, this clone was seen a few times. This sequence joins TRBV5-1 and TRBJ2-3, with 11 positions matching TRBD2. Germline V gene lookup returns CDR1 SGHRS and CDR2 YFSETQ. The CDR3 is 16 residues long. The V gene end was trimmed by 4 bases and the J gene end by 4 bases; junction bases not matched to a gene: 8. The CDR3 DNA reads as TGCGCCAGCAGCAGGGATAGCGGGGGGGCCCCAGATACGCAGTATTTT. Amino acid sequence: CASSRDSGGAPDTQYF.

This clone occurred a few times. CDR3 protein: CASRWTVAYEQYF. The CDR3 DNA sequence: TGCGCCAGCAGGTGGACAGTGGCTTACGAGCAGTACTTC. The V and J genes are TRBV10-2 and TRBJ2-7; possibly TRBD1 for D (6 bases). The germline gives CDR1 WSHSY, CDR2 SAAADI. The CDR3 runs to 13 residues. V was clipped by 6 bases and J by 4 bases, with 13 bases between them.

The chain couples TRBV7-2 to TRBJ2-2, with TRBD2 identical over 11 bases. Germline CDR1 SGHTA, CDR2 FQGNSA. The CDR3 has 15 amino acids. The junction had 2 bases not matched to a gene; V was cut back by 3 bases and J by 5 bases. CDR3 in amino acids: CASSLGLAETGELFF. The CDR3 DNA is TGTGCCAGCAGCTTGGGACTAGCGGAGACCGGGGAGCTGTTTTTT.

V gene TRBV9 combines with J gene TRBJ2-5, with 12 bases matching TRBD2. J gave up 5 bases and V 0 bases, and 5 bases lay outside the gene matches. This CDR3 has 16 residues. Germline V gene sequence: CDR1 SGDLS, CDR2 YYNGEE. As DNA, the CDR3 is TGTGCCAGCAGCGTAGATCTAGCGGGGGGGCCGGAGACCCAGTACTTC. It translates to CASSVDLAGGPETQYF.

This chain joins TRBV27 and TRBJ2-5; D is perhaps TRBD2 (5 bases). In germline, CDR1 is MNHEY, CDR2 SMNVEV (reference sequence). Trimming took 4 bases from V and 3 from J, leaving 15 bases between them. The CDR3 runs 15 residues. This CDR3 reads CASSYLGRDKETQYF. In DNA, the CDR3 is TGTGCCAGCAGTTACCTCGGACGGGATAAAGAGACCCAGTACTTC.

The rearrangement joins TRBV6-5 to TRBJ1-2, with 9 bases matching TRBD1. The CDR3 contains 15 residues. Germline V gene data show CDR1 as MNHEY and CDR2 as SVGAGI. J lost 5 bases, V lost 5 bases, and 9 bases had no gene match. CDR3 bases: TGTGCCAGCAGTGCCCGACAGGGGGGAATATATGGCTACACCTTC. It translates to CASSARQGGIYGYTF.

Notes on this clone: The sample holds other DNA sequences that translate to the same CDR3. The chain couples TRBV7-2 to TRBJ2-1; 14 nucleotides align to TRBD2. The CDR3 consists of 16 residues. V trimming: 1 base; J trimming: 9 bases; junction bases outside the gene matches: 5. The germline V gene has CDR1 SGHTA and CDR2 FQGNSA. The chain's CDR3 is CASSLEGTSGRGEQFF. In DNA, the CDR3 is TGTGCCAGCAGCTTAGAAGGGACTAGCGGGAGAGGTGAGCAGTTCTTC.